Given below is one T cell receptor beta chain in context. The data originate from a study of control samples from healthy donors and cancer patients. Measured with immunoSEQ multiplex PCR; TCRdb has only the in-frame clones, and not every one. The sample carries about 100,000 clones, roughly 80% recorded once. Germline V gene sequence: CDR1 LGHNT, CDR2 FRNRAP. The CDR3 sequence is 13 residues long. The V gene lost 2 bases and the J gene lost 4 bases, with 8 bases spanning the gap. This TCR came from a man aged 30 to 45 in good health. The genes are TRBV12-5 and TRBJ1-2; D is unresolved. The sample was blood. The CDR3 nucleotides are TGTGCTAGTGGTTTGACAGTTTCCTATGGCTACACCTTC. Protein sequence: CASGLTVSYGYTF.